Detailed here is one T cell receptor beta chain. The antigen is not known. This entry is derived from a study of cytomegalovirus exposure and HLA in healthy donors. Broader study findings: The study designated fewer than 200 TCR beta chains cytomegalovirus-associated.

The method was immunoSEQ multiplex PCR; TCRdb's version includes in-frame clones alone and lacks a portion of them. Of about 110,000 clones in the sample, less than 90% were seen once. CDR3 size: 14 residues. CDR1 is SQVTM and CDR2 is ANQGSEA in the germline V gene. The V end was cut by 3 bases, the J end by 0 bases, with 11 bases between. The specimen sequenced was PBMCs. The source of this sequence is a woman between 18 and 29 years old in good health and CMV-seropositive. V usage is TRBV29-1 and J usage is TRBJ1-1; unclear D gene. The CDR3, as DNA: TGCAGCGTTGATAGTGGGCAGGTGAACACTGAAGCTTTCTTT. This codes for CSVDSGQVNTEAFF.